These 6 T cell receptor beta chains came from one sample sequenced in a study of T cell changes during pregnancy in multiple sclerosis. Generated by immunoSEQ multiplex PCR, the TCRdb table keeps only in-frame clones and is missing some. The data show about 80,000 clones, about 90% seen once. The sequenced sample was peripheral blood, obtained before pregnancy. Receptors originate from a female donor with multiple sclerosis, enrolled in a pregnancy study.

The chain uses TRBV25-1 and TRBJ1-4; D call uncertain. V was clipped by 1 base and J by 11 bases, with 8 bases between them. This CDR3 is 12 amino acids long. Germline V CDR1 and CDR2: MGHDK, SYGVNS. CDR3 region: CASSEFTGKLFF. In DNA, the CDR3 is TGTGCCAGCAGTGAATTTACGGGGAAACTGTTTTTT.

This chain connects TRBV4-3 to TRBJ2-2, with TRBD1 matching 7 bases. From germline, CDR1 is LGHNA and CDR2 YSLEER. The CDR3 spans 14 residues. J gave up 5 bases and V 6 bases, and 6 bases lay outside the gene matches. This CDR3 is CASRDREGTGELFF. As DNA, the CDR3 is TGCGCCAGCAGAGACAGGGAAGGGACCGGGGAGCTGTTTTTT.

The chain uses TRBV9 and TRBJ2-4; TRBD1 is a possible D gene (6 bases). The V gene lost 3 bases and the J gene lost 6 bases, with 13 bases spanning the gap. The germline CDR1 and CDR2 sequences are SGDLS and YYNGEE. The CDR3 has 14 residues. The CDR3 loop is CASSEQGVGNIQYF. For the CDR3, the DNA is TGTGCCAGCAGCGAACAGGGAGTGGGAAACATTCAGTACTTC.

V usage is TRBV5-1 and J usage is TRBJ2-1; TRBD2 matches 10 bases. Losses at the gene ends were 1 base for V and 6 bases for J; bases not matched to a gene: 10. CDR3 length: 17 amino acids. From germline, CDR1 is SGHRS and CDR2 YFSETQ. The CDR3 nucleotides read TGCGCCAGCAGCTTGTTCCCGGGACTAGCGACATCCAATGAGCAGTTCTTC. It encodes CASSLFPGLATSNEQFF.

This chain links TRBV7-9 with TRBJ2-4; 8 nucleotides align to TRBD2. Losses at the gene ends were 0 bases for V and 7 bases for J; bases not matched to a gene: 8. The CDR3 totals 16 residues. Germline CDR1 is SEHNR and CDR2 is FQNEAQ (reference sequence). CDR3 residues: CASSLAIGLAGNIQYF. DNA for the CDR3: TGTGCCAGCAGCTTAGCGATAGGACTAGCAGGGAACATTCAGTACTTC.

The chain carries TRBV5-6 and TRBJ2-7; D may be TRBD1 (8 bases). With 0 bases removed from V and 4 bases from J, the gap between germline ends came to 14 bases. The CDR3 sequence is 15 residues long. Germline CDR1 reads SGHDT; CDR2 reads YYEEEE. This CDR3 reads CASSLAQQGGYEQYF. Written as DNA, the CDR3 is TGTGCCAGCAGCTTGGCGCAACAGGGGGGGTACGAGCAGTACTTC.